The 5 T cell receptor beta chains listed next were all sequenced from one sample in a study of T cell repertoires in aging, cancer and after chemotherapy. The template was genomic DNA from peripheral blood, not RNA. Multiplex touch-down PCR with TRB-A/B primers amplified rearranged V-D-J TRB sequences. TCRdb reanalysed the multiplex PCR reads using MiXCR and keeps one entry per CDR3 protein. The table includes several thousand distinct CDR3 sequences, about 29% detected once. Sequencing used blood. These receptors were obtained from a human donor with a blood cancer.

The gene calls are TRBV12-3 or TRBV12-4 and TRBJ2-7, with a weak D call TRBD1 (6 bases). Trimming shortened V by 2 bases and J by 6 bases, and 14 bases separated the two germline ends. The CDR3 is made up of 14 amino acids. The DNA for the CDR3 is TGTGCCAGCAGTTTAAGGGGGAGTGTGGGCGAGCAGTACTTC. Translation gives CASSLRGSVGEQYF.

This clonotype was seen more than once but under ten times. The chain recombines TRBV10-3 with TRBJ2-3; 14 bases are shared with TRBD2. This CDR3 spans 15 amino acids. Trimming took 4 bases from V and 5 from J; bases not matched to a gene: 2. Germline CDR1 ENHRY, CDR2 SYGVKD. The CDR3 region is CAISGTSGGRDTQYF. The CDR3 DNA is TGTGCCATCAGTGGGACTAGCGGGGGGAGAGATACGCAGTATTTT.

This clonotype is deemed medium-sized. The chain couples TRBV12-3 or TRBV12-4 to TRBJ2-1; TRBD1 matches at 9 bases. This CDR3 is built from 15 residues. With V trimmed by 10 bases and J by 6 bases, 13 bases remained unmatched. The CDR3 loop reads CANSVFGTGLNEQFF. For the CDR3, the DNA is TGTGCCAATTCAGTTTTTGGGACAGGGCTCAATGAGCAGTTCTTC.

The V call is TRBV7-4, the J call TRBJ1-6; the D is unclear. This CDR3 region has 17 residues. V shed 3 bases and J shed 11 bases, with 23 bases lying between them. CDR1 is SGHVT and CDR2 is SQSDAQ in the germline V gene. The CDR3 spells CASSFPPPSFGTAPLHF. CDR3 sequence (DNA): TGTGCCAGCAGCTTCCCCCCCCCATCTTTCGGTACTGCACCCCTCCACTTT.

The chain has TRBV12-3 or TRBV12-4 and TRBJ1-3; TRBD1 agrees at 7 bases. The trim removed 4 bases at V and 1 base at J, leaving 7 bases unmatched. The CDR3 contains 16 residues. The CDR3 sequence is CASSSRTGVSGNTIYF. The CDR3 DNA sequence: TGTGCCAGCAGTTCTCGGACAGGCGTATCTGGAAACACCATATATTTT.